These T cell receptor beta chains were read from a single sample in a study of shared clonotypes between healthy human individuals. The repertoire was sequenced with immunoSEQ multiplex PCR; TCRdb's copy has only in-frame clones and lacks some. The table includes about 2.1 million clones, just under 95% detected once. Sequencing input: naive CD8+ T cells from PBMCs. The receptors stem from a man aged 18 to 35 in good health. Some clones in this sample may be carry-over from other donors' samples. Both conserved end residues are trimmed from each CDR3.

j_call v_call cdr3_aa
TRBJ1-1 TRBV7-5 ARSKPTGPLLLNTEAF
TRBJ2-5 TRBV13 ASSFRRDQETQY
TRBJ2-3 TRBV19 ASSEHLRDRTDTQY
TRBJ1-1 TRBV29-1 SVDGRDGTEAF
TRBJ2-7 TRBV27 ASSTTRTGGSYEQY
TRBJ2-1 TRBV4-1 ASSLQAGGPNEQF
TRBJ2-3 TRBV4-3 ASSQVAFGGEGADTQY
TRBJ1-3 TRBV2 ASNPGTGPGNTIY
TRBJ1-2 TRBV9 ASSGRESQEGYT
TRBJ2-5 TRBV5-6 ASSLSHGDETQY
TRBJ1-5 TRBV6-1 ATRQGQGQPQH
TRBJ2-4 TRBV28 ASNPTRSDPPAKNIQY
TRBJ2-7 TRBV5-4 ASSLLGLAESYEQY
TRBJ2-7 TRBV27 ASSLRGPYEQY
TRBJ2-1 TRBV6-5 ASSYSTGTGMSEQF
TRBJ2-7 TRBV4-1 ASSQGIAGGYYEQY
TRBJ2-7 TRBV28 ASSLRTGYSGQY
TRBJ2-1 TRBV5-1 ASSASPGLAVTPDGEQF
TRBJ2-5 TRBV5-1 ASSLDGETQY
TRBJ2-3 TRBV28 ASSRGLAGGPDTQY
TRBJ1-1 TRBV6-1 ASRGQGHTEAF
TRBJ2-2 TRBV19 ASSRAGTGAGTGELF
TRBJ2-7 TRBV28 ASSLEIPSGLSSYEQY
TRBJ2-3 TRBV7-9 ASSARASGTSTDTQY
TRBJ2-1 TRBV7-9 ASSLDGYNEQF
TRBJ2-2 TRBV7-9 ASSVLAQGGELF
TRBJ1-2 TRBV2 ASRVDRAGNGYT
TRBJ2-7 TRBV27 ASSLGSTYEQY
TRBJ2-1 TRBV4-2 ASSHGASGSYEQF
TRBJ1-1 TRBV5-1 ASSWGRENTEAF
TRBJ1-1 TRBV6-1 ATLENTEAF
TRBJ2-5 TRBV2 ASSPGALGETQY
TRBJ2-7 TRBV5-6 ASSPESSYEQY
TRBJ2-6 TRBV7-3 ASSLTSPRWDRVTLSGANVLT
TRBJ2-3 TRBV7-3 ASSFQGHTDTQY
TRBJ2-4 TRBV29-1 SGRTSAREGIQY
TRBJ1-4 TRBV27 ASSPQGMDPKKLF
TRBJ2-1 TRBV27 ASTAGRAWDEQF
TRBJ2-3 TRBV14 ASSQVGVSEADTQY
TRBJ2-1 TRBV27 ASSLLRDRERGQF
TRBJ1-2 TRBV5-1 ASSGRHGDSANYGYT
TRBJ1-1 TRBV5-4 ASSLFQAVNTEAF
TRBJ2-1 TRBV30 AWSVLLLNEQF
TRBJ2-1 TRBV12-5 ASGQSGLAGLSYNEQF
TRBJ2-7 TRBV5-4 ASSLKQGVYEQY
TRBJ2-7 TRBV7-2 ASSLRLAGGPGSEQY
TRBJ2-7 TRBV7-9 ASSLAHVYEQY
TRBJ2-5 TRBV9 ASSAGLAQETQY
TRBJ1-1 TRBV21-1 ASFGGPNTEAF
TRBJ2-5 TRBV27 ASSPHRGQRSETQY
TRBJ2-7 TRBV4-1 ASSHIGQGGEQY
TRBJ1-5 TRBV19 ASSPPITWALNQPQH
TRBJ1-4 TRBV4-1 ASSQDFQGLGEKLF